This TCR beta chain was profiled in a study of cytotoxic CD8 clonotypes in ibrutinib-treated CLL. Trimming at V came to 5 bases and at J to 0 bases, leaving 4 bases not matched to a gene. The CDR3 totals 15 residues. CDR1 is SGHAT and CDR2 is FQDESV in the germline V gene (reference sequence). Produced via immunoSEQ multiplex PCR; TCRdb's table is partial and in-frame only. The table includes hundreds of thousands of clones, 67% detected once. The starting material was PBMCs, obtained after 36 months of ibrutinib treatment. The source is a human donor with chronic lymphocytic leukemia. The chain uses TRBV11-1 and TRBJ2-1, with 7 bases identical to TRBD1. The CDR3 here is CASSVDRSSYNEQFF. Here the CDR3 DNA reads TGTGCCAGCAGCGTGGACAGGAGCTCCTACAATGAGCAGTTCTTC.